One sample yielded the 22 T cell receptor beta chains listed below, sequenced in a study of T-cell memory formation after mild COVID-19. One entry per CDR3 protein results from TCRdb running MiXCR on the 5' RACE reads. The sample carries 550,000 to 650,000 distinct CDR3 sequences, roughly 17% recorded once. The sequenced sample was PBMCs or a T cell subset sorted from them (not recorded which). These receptors were collected from an adult woman who had mild COVID-19 (a few samples of this study predate the infection). Cell type and time point are not known.

J is TRBJ2-7 and V is TRBV20-1; 7 positions match TRBD2. V shed 2 bases and J 0 bases; nucleotides not matched to a gene: 7. The germline V gene encodes CDR1 DFQATT and CDR2 SNEGSKA (reference sequence). The CDR3 loop spans 15 amino acids. DNA of the CDR3: TGCAGTGCTAGAACTAGCGAGGGCGCCTCCTACGAGCAGTACTTC. Amino acids: CSARTSEGASYEQYF.

This chain uses TRBV7-2 with TRBJ2-5, with D unresolved. The germline V and J ends were trimmed by 1 base and 5 bases, with 11 bases remaining between them. The CDR3 is made up of 14 amino acids. CDR1 and CDR2 from the germline V gene are SGHTA and FQGNSA. For the CDR3, the DNA is TGTGCCAGCAGCTTAGGTTTCCAGTTCGAGACCCAGTACTTC. It is translated as CASSLGFQFETQYF. Variable domain in full (rest from reference TRBV7-2 and TRBJ2-5): GAGVSQSPSNKVTEKGKDVELRCDPISGHTALYWYRQSLGQGLEFLIYFQGNSAPDKSGLPSDRFSAERTGGSVSTLTIQRTQQEDSAVYLCASSLGFQFETQYFGPGTRLLVL.

This clonotype was seen only a few times. This chain uses TRBV29-1 with TRBJ2-7; D remains unclear. Germline V gene data show CDR1 as SQVTM and CDR2 as ANQGSEA. This CDR3 comprises 12 residues. Between the trimmed V and J ends, which lost 2 bases and 0 bases, there was a span of 5 bases. The CDR3 DNA is TGCAGCGTTGAAACAGACTCCTACGAGCAGTACTTC. Translating gives CSVETDSYEQYF.

This clonotype was seen ten or more times. This sequence joins TRBV5-6 and TRBJ1-1, with a possible D match to TRBD1 (6 bases). Trimming removed 4 bases from V and 0 bases from J, with 16 bases in between. This CDR3 spans 16 amino acids. Germline V CDR1 and CDR2: SGHDT, YYEEEE. The DNA for the CDR3 is TGTGCCAGCAGCCGACCCCGGACAGCGATGAACACTGAAGCTTTCTTT. Translated, it gives CASSRPRTAMNTEAFF.

In regard to this clonotype: This is likely a read error, given that the CDR3 carries no conserved phenylalanine or tryptophan at its end. J is TRBJ1-2 and V is TRBV7-9; D possibly corresponds to TRBD1 (5 bases). The ends were cut back, 3 bases at V and 4 bases at J, with 9 bases in the middle. The CDR3 sequence is 13 residues long. Per the germline V gene, CDR1 is SEHNR and CDR2 is FQNEAQ (reference sequence). The CDR3 loop is CASSLGDFYGYTL. Written as DNA, the CDR3 is TGTGCCAGCAGCTTGGGGGACTTCTATGGCTACACCTTA.

The chain combines TRBV5-4 with TRBJ2-3; 13 nucleotides agree with TRBD2. CDR1 is SGHNT and CDR2 is YYREEE in the germline V gene (reference sequence). Losses at the gene ends were 1 base for V and 2 bases for J; bases not matched to a gene: 7. CDR3 length: 18 amino acids. Here the CDR3 reads CASSLNRLAGGVTDTQYF. Here the CDR3 DNA reads TGTGCCAGCAGCTTGAACCGACTAGCGGGAGGTGTCACAGATACGCAGTATTTT.

This clonotype has more than one count but fewer than ten. In DNA, the CDR3 is TGTGCCAGCAGTGGGACAGGGTGGGGGATATACAATGAGCAGTTCTTC. Protein product: CASSGTGWGIYNEQFF. The chain couples TRBV2 to TRBJ2-1; 8 bases are shared with TRBD1. The V gene end was trimmed by 4 bases and the J gene end by 4 bases; junction bases not matched to a gene: 9. The CDR3 consists of 16 residues. Germline V gene lookup returns CDR1 SNHLY and CDR2 FYNNEI.

The V and J genes are TRBV20-1 and TRBJ1-2; maybe TRBD1 (5 bases). Germline CDR1 reads DFQATT; CDR2 reads SNEGSKA (reference sequence). This CDR3 contains 14 residues. With 0 bases removed from V and 5 bases from J, the gap between germline ends came to 13 bases. CDR3 sequence (DNA): TGCAGTGCTAGAGAGGCAGGGATTAATTATGGCTACACCTTC. Amino acid sequence: CSAREAGINYGYTF.

The rearrangement uses TRBV20-1 and TRBJ2-7, with TRBD1 matching over 7 bases. In germline, CDR1 is DFQATT, CDR2 SNEGSKA (reference sequence). This CDR3 contains 13 residues. V was pared by 4 bases and J by 1 base, with 4 bases of the junction left unmatched. The CDR3 loop reads CSATGDSSYEQYF. CDR3 nucleotides: TGCAGTGCTACCGGGGACAGTTCCTACGAGCAGTACTTC.

This clonotype was detected only a few times. The CDR3 DNA is TGTGCCACCAGTGATTTAAACGAAGAGACCCAGTACTTC. Residues: CATSDLNEETQYF. This chain uses TRBV24-1 with TRBJ2-5; D unclear. Trimming shortened V by 1 base and J by 3 bases, and 5 bases separated the two germline ends. This CDR3 is built from 13 residues. CDR1 and CDR2 (germline): KGHDR, SFDVKD.

Only a few counts were recorded for this clonotype. V usage is TRBV10-3 and J usage is TRBJ2-7; 11 positions agree with TRBD2. Germline CDR1 reads ENHRY; CDR2 reads SYGVKD. This CDR3 contains 14 residues. With 10 bases clipped from V and 0 bases from J, the junction kept 5 bases outside the gene matches. The CDR3 region is CASQGLADSYEQYF. The CDR3 DNA is TGTGCCAGCCAGGGACTAGCGGACTCCTACGAGCAGTACTTC.

This rearrangement joins TRBV6-2 or TRBV6-3 to TRBJ2-2, with 8 bases fitting TRBD1. J gave up 6 bases and V 6 bases, and 6 bases lay outside the gene matches. Germline CDR1 and CDR2: MNHEY and SVGEGT. The CDR3 covers 14 residues. The CDR3 sequence: CASREPQGAGELFF. The CDR3 nucleotides read TGTGCCAGCAGAGAACCACAGGGGGCCGGGGAGCTGTTTTTT.

This clonotype was picked up a small number of times. The chain uses TRBV15 and TRBJ1-2; TRBD1 matches at 9 bases. Germline trimming cut 1 base from V and 4 bases from J; bases unmatched to any gene: 7. The germline V gene encodes CDR1 LNHNV and CDR2 YYDKDF (reference sequence). This CDR3 has 16 residues. This CDR3 reads CATSRGGTGSAYGYTF. The DNA of the CDR3 is TGTGCCACCAGCAGAGGAGGGACAGGGTCGGCCTATGGCTACACCTTC.

This clonotype was found a few times. V gene TRBV2 combines with J gene TRBJ1-5; 7 bases are shared with TRBD1. This CDR3 is 15 amino acids long. The trim removed 2 bases at V and 3 bases at J, leaving 4 bases unmatched. Germline V gene lookup returns CDR1 SNHLY and CDR2 FYNNEI. CDR3 nucleotide sequence: TGTGCCAGCAGTGAACACAGGGGCCCCAATCAGCCCCAGCATTTT. It is translated as CASSEHRGPNQPQHF.

This clonotype was detected only a few times. The chain joins TRBV7-3 to TRBJ1-4; D may be TRBD1 (5 bases). CDR3 length: 14 amino acids. Germline V gives CDR1 SGHTA, CDR2 FQGTGA. V shed 5 bases and J shed 7 bases, with 14 bases lying between them. The CDR3 coding sequence is TGTGCCAGCAGCCCAAACGGGCAGGGTGAAAAACTGTTTTTT. It encodes CASSPNGQGEKLFF.

CDR3 nucleotides: TGTGCCAGCAGCGCGGACGGGACGAGAGAGACCCAGTACTTC. It yields the protein CASSADGTRETQYF. The J gene is TRBJ2-5, the V gene TRBV7-9; D is perhaps TRBD1 or TRBD2 (5 bases each). The V gene lost 5 bases and the J gene lost 4 bases, with 14 bases spanning the gap. From germline, CDR1 is SEHNR and CDR2 FQNEAQ (reference sequence). This CDR3 spans 14 amino acids.

J is TRBJ2-7 and V is TRBV7-8, with TRBD1 identical over 8 bases. V dropped 3 bases and J dropped 5; count of bases not matched to a gene: 3. Per the germline V gene, CDR1 is SGHVS and CDR2 is FQNEAQ. This CDR3 is built from 13 residues. The CDR3 nucleotides are TGTGCCAGCAGCTTCGACAGGGGTCACGAGCAGTACTTC. Translating gives CASSFDRGHEQYF.

The chain has TRBV5-1 and TRBJ2-3; TRBD2 matches at 13 bases. The CDR3 runs to 17 residues. Trimming removed 3 bases from V and 8 bases from J; junction bases left unmatched: 12. Germline V gene sequence: CDR1 SGHRS, CDR2 YFSETQ. The CDR3 sequence: CASSSSGTSGIYVTQYF. CDR3 sequence (DNA): TGCGCCAGCAGCTCCTCCGGGACTAGCGGGATATATGTTACGCAGTATTTT.

This clonotype has only a few counts. The chain couples TRBV27 to TRBJ2-7; 9 bases fit TRBD1. The length of the CDR3 is 14 residues. Germline loops: CDR1 MNHEY, CDR2 SMNVEV (reference sequence). J gave up 3 bases and V 4 bases, and 4 bases lay outside the gene matches. For the CDR3, the DNA is TGTGCCAGCAGTTCGGTGGGACAGGGCTACGAGCAGTACTTC. Translation: CASSSVGQGYEQYF.

This chain joins TRBV10-3 and TRBJ1-2; no reliable D call. The CDR3 sequence is 15 residues long. Germline values: CDR1 ENHRY, CDR2 SYGVKD. Trimming pared 2 bases from V and 0 bases from J, leaving 10 bases between. CDR3 bases: TGTGCCATCAGTGAGGATCTCCCGGCTAACTATGGCTACACCTTC. It translates to CAISEDLPANYGYTF.

This chain connects TRBV7-2 to TRBJ2-5; D gene uncertain. CDR1 is SGHTA and CDR2 is FQGNSA in the germline V gene. Trimming removed 4 bases at V and 5 bases at J, with 8 bases between. This CDR3 comprises 12 residues. Here the CDR3 reads CASSSIEETQYF. The CDR3 region has the DNA TGTGCCAGCAGCTCGATTGAGGAGACCCAGTACTTC.

The chain couples TRBV5-1 to TRBJ1-1; D possibly corresponds to TRBD1 (5 bases). The V gene's germline CDR1 is SGHRS and CDR2 YFSETQ. The V end was cut by 4 bases, the J end by 1 base, with 11 bases between. The CDR3 spans 14 residues. The CDR3 region is CASSRAGGNTEAFF. The CDR3 bases are TGCGCCAGCAGCCGAGCGGGGGGGAACACTGAAGCTTTCTTT.